This is a list of T cell receptor beta chains from one sample in a study of blood T cell repertoires in COVID-19. Libraries were prepared by immunoSEQ multiplex PCR; TCRdb keeps only in-frame clonotypes and omits some of them. The sample records some 150,000 clones, roughly 88% being singletons. What was sequenced was peripheral blood. The receptors were sampled from a man in his fifties or sixties with COVID-19, enrolled during active disease. Each CDR3 is given with its conserved first and last residue. The D gene is left open where the match is weak. Size values are once, few and many counts, or a class for expanded clones, and some rows have none.

TRBV10-3	NA	TRBJ1-2	once	CAISESGDYGYTF	TGTGCCATCAGTGAGTCCGGGGACTATGGCTACACCTTC
TRBV4-3	TRBD1	TRBJ1-1	NA	CASSPQITGATEAFF	TGCGCCAGCAGCCCCCAGATAACAGGGGCCACTGAAGCTTTCTTT
TRBV10-3	NA	TRBJ1-2	NA	CAISADTASYGYTF	TGTGCCATCAGTGCCGACACTGCCTCCTATGGCTACACCTTC
TRBV30	NA	TRBJ2-7	NA	CAWSGQTHEQYF	TGTGCCTGGAGTGGACAGACCCACGAGCAGTACTTC
TRBV30	TRBD1	TRBJ2-1	NA	CAWSVGPGQGHNEQFF	TGTGCCTGGAGTGTGGGACCGGGACAGGGTCACAATGAGCAGTTCTTC
TRBV11-3	NA	TRBJ1-5	NA	CASSKQSNQPQHF	TGTGCCAGCAGCAAACAAAGCAATCAGCCCCAGCATTTT
TRBV28	TRBD2	TRBJ2-4	few	CASSLPSKRESGNIQYF	TGTGCCAGCAGTCTCCCCTCTAAGCGGGAGAGCGGAAACATTCAGTACTTC
TRBV29-1	TRBD1	TRBJ2-3	NA	CSGGQLTDTQYF	TGCAGCGGGGGACAGCTCACAGATACGCAGTATTTT
TRBV11-2	NA	TRBJ2-7	few	CASSLNLVTAYEQYF	TGTGCCAGCAGCTTAAATCTAGTGACGGCCTACGAGCAGTACTTC
TRBV4-2	NA	TRBJ1-4	NA	CASSQDRQTEKLFF	TGTGCCAGCAGCCAAGATAGACAGACTGAAAAACTGTTTTTT
TRBV11-3	NA	TRBJ1-3	once	CASSPLGAAPSGNTIYF	TGTGCCAGCAGCCCCTTAGGAGCAGCCCCCTCTGGAAACACCATATATTTT
TRBV6-5	TRBD1	TRBJ1-1	NA	CASKTGTGNTEAFF	TGTGCCAGCAAGACCGGGACAGGGAACACTGAAGCTTTCTTT
TRBV24-1	TRBD2	TRBJ2-1	NA	CATSDFRTSDGVFGEQFF	TGTGCCACCAGTGATTTCAGGACTAGCGACGGGGTTTTTGGTGAGCAGTTCTTC
TRBV15	NA	TRBJ2-7	NA	CATSRDLQGLPYEQYF	TGTGCCACCAGCAGAGATCTCCAGGGGCTACCCTACGAGCAGTACTTC
TRBV18	NA	TRBJ1-2	NA	CASEGALDYGYTF	TGTGCCAGCGAAGGGGCTTTGGACTATGGCTACACCTTC
TRBV3-1/TRBV3-2	TRBD1	TRBJ2-7	few	CASSQSGTGGTSQF	TGTGCCAGCAGCCAATCCGGGACAGGGGGAACATCACAGTTC
TRBV6-5	NA	TRBJ1-2	NA	CASSYRGGYTF	TGTGCCAGCAGTTACAGGGGCGGCTACACCTTC
TRBV6-2/TRBV6-3	TRBD1	TRBJ1-5	NA	CASSRAPSTGLGQPQHF	TGTGCCAGCAGCCGTGCCCCCTCGACAGGGTTGGGTCAGCCCCAGCATTTT
TRBV15	TRBD1	TRBJ2-3	NA	CATSRLGQASTDTQYF	TGTGCCACCAGCAGACTCGGACAGGCTAGCACAGATACGCAGTATTTT
TRBV15	TRBD2	TRBJ2-5	NA	CATSRVPPSGSGETQYF	TGTGCCACCAGCAGAGTCCCCCCTAGCGGGAGCGGGGAGACCCAGTACTTC
TRBV5-6	NA	TRBJ2-1	NA	CASSLRGGNNEQFF	TGTGCCAGCAGCTTGAGGGGCGGAAACAATGAGCAGTTCTTC
TRBV6-1	TRBD1	TRBJ1-2	NA	CASSETGDYGYTF	TGTGCCAGCAGTGAAACAGGGGACTATGGCTACACCTTC
TRBV6-6	NA	TRBJ1-5	NA	CASSRDRRTDQPQHF	TGTGCCAGCAGTCGCGACAGGCGGACCGATCAGCCCCAGCATTTT
TRBV28	NA	TRBJ1-2	NA	CASYRAHGYTF	TGTGCCAGCTACAGGGCCCATGGCTACACCTTC
TRBV5-4	TRBD1	TRBJ1-1	once	CASSLDRGAVNTEAFF	TGTGCCAGCAGCTTGGACAGGGGGGCGGTGAACACTGAAGCTTTCTTT
TRBV7-2	NA	TRBJ2-1	NA	CASSLVAPLDEQFF	TGTGCCAGCAGCTTAGTCGCGCCCCTTGATGAGCAGTTCTTC
TRBV4-2	NA	TRBJ1-2	NA	CASSQERYGYTF	TGTGCCAGCAGCCAAGAGCGTTATGGCTACACCTTC
TRBV7-2	NA	TRBJ1-6	NA	CASSDGANSYNSPLHF	TGTGCCAGCAGCGATGGGGCCAATTCCTATAATTCACCCCTCCACTTT
TRBV27	TRBD1	TRBJ1-2	NA	CASSRQGNNGYTF	TGTGCCAGCAGCAGACAGGGGAATAATGGCTACACCTTC